The rows below give T cell receptor beta chains drawn from one sample of a study of T cells after yellow fever vaccination. TCRdb redid the calling of the 5' RACE reads with MiXCR, one entry per CDR3 protein. The sample contains hundreds of thousands of distinct CDR3 sequences, 8.7% of which appear only once. The source material was CD4+ T cells sorted from PBMCs, sampled 5 days after the yellow fever booster vaccination. The receptors stem from a man between 18 and 29 years old who received the YFV17D yellow fever vaccine. The CDR3 runs from the conserved cysteine through the conserved F or W. D genes are given only for firm matches. Some rows mark clone size as missing; the rest say once, few, many or name a class of expanded clone.

cdr3_nt: TGTGCCAGCAGTCGACAGGGGGCGCAAGTATCACCCCTCCACTTT; cdr3_aa: CASSRQGAQVSPLHF; d_call: TRBD1; v_call: TRBV6-5; j_call: TRBJ1-6; clone_size: many
cdr3_nt: TGTGCCAGCTCCGGAGACCGCAACACCGGGGAGCTGTTTTTT; cdr3_aa: CASSGDRNTGELFF; d_call: -; v_call: TRBV2; j_call: TRBJ2-2; clone_size: many
cdr3_nt: TGTGCCAGCAGTGAACAGGGGGTATACACTGAAGCTTTCTTT; cdr3_aa: CASSEQGVYTEAFF; d_call: TRBD1; v_call: TRBV2; j_call: TRBJ1-1; clone_size: few
cdr3_nt: TGCAGTGCTAGAGGCAGCGCAGATACGCAGTATTTT; cdr3_aa: CSARGSADTQYF; d_call: -; v_call: TRBV20-1; j_call: TRBJ2-3; clone_size: many
cdr3_nt: TGCGCCAGCAGCTTGGTCAGGGGGCTTAACAATGAGCAGTTCTTC; cdr3_aa: CASSLVRGLNNEQFF; d_call: TRBD1; v_call: TRBV5-1; j_call: TRBJ2-1; clone_size: few
cdr3_nt: TGTGCCAGCTCCCGTTACAGGGGGGGTTCCTACGAGCAGTACTTC; cdr3_aa: CASSRYRGGSYEQYF; d_call: -; v_call: TRBV27; j_call: TRBJ2-7; clone_size: -
cdr3_nt: TGTGCCAGCAGTCCCGTCCGGGTCGAGGTTGGTGGGGCCAACGTCCTGACTTTC; cdr3_aa: CASSPVRVEVGGANVLTF; d_call: -; v_call: TRBV12-3/TRBV12-4; j_call: TRBJ2-6; clone_size: many
cdr3_nt: TGTGCCAGCAGCCAAGAGGCCCAGGGTACCCAGCCCCAGCATTTT; cdr3_aa: CASSQEAQGTQPQHF; d_call: -; v_call: TRBV4-2; j_call: TRBJ1-5; clone_size: -
cdr3_nt: TGTGCCAGCAGCTTAGGGCTCAATCAGCCCCAGCATTTT; cdr3_aa: CASSLGLNQPQHF; d_call: -; v_call: TRBV5-1; j_call: TRBJ1-5; clone_size: many
cdr3_nt: TGCGCCAGCAGACAGGGCTTGGGCGTCACTGAAGCTTTCTTT; cdr3_aa: CASRQGLGVTEAFF; d_call: -; v_call: TRBV4-1; j_call: TRBJ1-1; clone_size: -
cdr3_nt: TGCGCCAGCAGCTTGGCAGGGGATAGCAATCAGCCCCAGCATTTT; cdr3_aa: CASSLAGDSNQPQHF; d_call: -; v_call: TRBV5-1; j_call: TRBJ1-5; clone_size: many
cdr3_nt: TGTGCCAGCAGCCTTAGGACTGGGAATGAGCAGTTCTTC; cdr3_aa: CASSLRTGNEQFF; d_call: -; v_call: TRBV4-2; j_call: TRBJ2-1; clone_size: many
cdr3_nt: TGTGCCAGCAGCCTTCAAATATCTGGGGCCAACGTCCTGACTTTC; cdr3_aa: CASSLQISGANVLTF; d_call: -; v_call: TRBV7-3; j_call: TRBJ2-6; clone_size: few
cdr3_nt: TGCGCCAGCAGTGAGGGCCTCTCTGGGGCCAACGTCCTGACTTTC; cdr3_aa: CASSEGLSGANVLTF; d_call: -; v_call: TRBV10-1; j_call: TRBJ2-6; clone_size: many
cdr3_nt: TGTGCCAGCAGCTTAACATCCGGGACAGGGGATAATGGCTACACCTTC; cdr3_aa: CASSLTSGTGDNGYTF; d_call: TRBD1; v_call: TRBV7-3; j_call: TRBJ1-2; clone_size: -
cdr3_nt: TGTGCCAGCAGCTTAGAGACTGGCAATACGCAGTATTTT; cdr3_aa: CASSLETGNTQYF; d_call: -; v_call: TRBV7-2; j_call: TRBJ2-3; clone_size: few
cdr3_nt: TGTGCCAGCAGCTTAGCGAGGTTGGGACAGGGTTACTACGAGCAGTACTTC; cdr3_aa: CASSLARLGQGYYEQYF; d_call: TRBD1; v_call: TRBV7-2; j_call: TRBJ2-7; clone_size: many
cdr3_nt: TGCGCCAGCAGCCAAGATACAGCGGGGGTCACCGGGGAGCTGTTTTTT; cdr3_aa: CASSQDTAGVTGELFF; d_call: TRBD2; v_call: TRBV4-1; j_call: TRBJ2-2; clone_size: -
cdr3_nt: TGTGCCAGCAGCCCGACCGCCCCCGGGACAGGGATGGGCTATGGCTACACCTTC; cdr3_aa: CASSPTAPGTGMGYGYTF; d_call: TRBD1; v_call: TRBV28; j_call: TRBJ1-2; clone_size: few
cdr3_nt: TGTGCCATCAGAAATGGGGGGGCGGATGAAAAACTGTTTTTT; cdr3_aa: CAIRNGGADEKLFF; d_call: -; v_call: TRBV10-3; j_call: TRBJ1-4; clone_size: few
cdr3_nt: TGTGCCAGCAGCCGGGAAGCTGGAAACACCATATATTTT; cdr3_aa: CASSREAGNTIYF; d_call: -; v_call: TRBV7-2; j_call: TRBJ1-3; clone_size: few
cdr3_nt: TGCGCCAGCAGTTTGACCGACGGGAATTCACCCCTCCACTTT; cdr3_aa: CASSLTDGNSPLHF; d_call: -; v_call: TRBV5-1; j_call: TRBJ1-6; clone_size: -
cdr3_nt: TGCAGTGCTCTTCAGGGACTTGTCTCCTACAATGAGCAGTTCTTC; cdr3_aa: CSALQGLVSYNEQFF; d_call: -; v_call: TRBV20-1; j_call: TRBJ2-1; clone_size: many
cdr3_nt: TGTGCCAGCAGCCAAGGCGTGGACACCGGGGAGCTGTTTTTT; cdr3_aa: CASSQGVDTGELFF; d_call: -; v_call: TRBV3-1; j_call: TRBJ2-2; clone_size: few
cdr3_nt: TGCAGCGTCGAGAAGGGTAGGGGCACCGGGGAGCTGTTTTTT; cdr3_aa: CSVEKGRGTGELFF; d_call: -; v_call: TRBV29-1; j_call: TRBJ2-2; clone_size: -
cdr3_nt: TGCAGTGCCTCACGGGGGCAGAACACCGGGGAGCTGTTTTTT; cdr3_aa: CSASRGQNTGELFF; d_call: -; v_call: TRBV20-1; j_call: TRBJ2-2; clone_size: -
cdr3_nt: TGTGCCAGCAGCTTAATGGGACTTAATGAAAAACTGTTTTTT; cdr3_aa: CASSLMGLNEKLFF; d_call: -; v_call: TRBV11-2; j_call: TRBJ1-4; clone_size: few
cdr3_nt: TGCGCCAGCAGCTGGGGACAGGCTAACAGAGGAGGCTACACCTTC; cdr3_aa: CASSWGQANRGGYTF; d_call: TRBD1; v_call: TRBV5-1; j_call: TRBJ1-2; clone_size: many
cdr3_nt: TGTGCCAGCAGCTTTGGACTCTATACAACCGGAAACACCATATATTTT; cdr3_aa: CASSFGLYTTGNTIYF; d_call: -; v_call: TRBV5-6; j_call: TRBJ1-3; clone_size: few
cdr3_nt: TGTGCCAGCAGCTTTGTGTTTCCAGGGGTAACGCTTTACCCTTCACCCCTCCACTTT; cdr3_aa: CASSFVFPGVTLYPSPLHF; d_call: -; v_call: TRBV7-2; j_call: TRBJ1-6; clone_size: -
cdr3_nt: TGTGCCAGCAGTTCGACAGGGAATTATAATTCACCCCTCCACTTT; cdr3_aa: CASSSTGNYNSPLHF; d_call: TRBD1; v_call: TRBV27; j_call: TRBJ1-6; clone_size: few
cdr3_nt: TGTGCCAGCAGATCAGGGAGCGCTGAAGCTTTCTTT; cdr3_aa: CASRSGSAEAFF; d_call: -; v_call: TRBV28; j_call: TRBJ1-1; clone_size: few
cdr3_nt: TGCGCCAGCAGCCAAGAAACAGGGGACGGTAACTATGGCTACACCTTC; cdr3_aa: CASSQETGDGNYGYTF; d_call: TRBD1; v_call: TRBV4-3; j_call: TRBJ1-2; clone_size: many
cdr3_nt: TGTGCCAGCCGTCGTTCTAGCGACCACTACGAGCAGTACTTC; cdr3_aa: CASRRSSDHYEQYF; d_call: -; v_call: TRBV6-1; j_call: TRBJ2-7; clone_size: -
cdr3_nt: TGTGCCAGCAGCCCTCGGGGCCTGAACACTGAAGCTTTCTTT; cdr3_aa: CASSPRGLNTEAFF; d_call: -; v_call: TRBV7-9; j_call: TRBJ1-1; clone_size: -
cdr3_nt: TGCGCCAGCAGCCAAGTCGAGGGCGCCGGGGAGCTGTTTTTT; cdr3_aa: CASSQVEGAGELFF; d_call: -; v_call: TRBV4-3; j_call: TRBJ2-2; clone_size: -
cdr3_nt: TGTGCCAGCAGCCCTAGGCAGGGGGGGAGCTCCTACAATGAGCAGTTCTTC; cdr3_aa: CASSPRQGGSSYNEQFF; d_call: -; v_call: TRBV7-6; j_call: TRBJ2-1; clone_size: -
cdr3_nt: TGTGCCAGCAGTTTCGGGAGTACAGAGACCCAGTACTTC; cdr3_aa: CASSFGSTETQYF; d_call: -; v_call: TRBV28; j_call: TRBJ2-5; clone_size: few
cdr3_nt: TGTGCCAGCAGCGTACGTAGCTCTGGGGCCAACGTCCTGACTTTC; cdr3_aa: CASSVRSSGANVLTF; d_call: -; v_call: TRBV9; j_call: TRBJ2-6; clone_size: few
cdr3_nt: TGTGCCCACACCGCCCCCGCTGGGGACACTGAAGCTTTCTTT; cdr3_aa: CAHTAPAGDTEAFF; d_call: -; v_call: TRBV12-3/TRBV12-4; j_call: TRBJ1-1; clone_size: few
cdr3_nt: TGTGCCAGCAGCTCCACCCTCCAATTGGACACCGGGGAGCTGTTTTTT; cdr3_aa: CASSSTLQLDTGELFF; d_call: -; v_call: TRBV7-3; j_call: TRBJ2-2; clone_size: many
cdr3_nt: TGTGCCAGCACGACAAGACTACAGCCCCAGCATTTT; cdr3_aa: CASTTRLQPQHF; d_call: -; v_call: TRBV28; j_call: TRBJ1-5; clone_size: -
cdr3_nt: TGCGCCAGCAGCTTGGGCCAGGGGGCCACCGGGGAGCTGTTTTTT; cdr3_aa: CASSLGQGATGELFF; d_call: TRBD1; v_call: TRBV5-1; j_call: TRBJ2-2; clone_size: few
cdr3_nt: TGCAGTGCTGGGAGGACAGGGGCCACGTATAGCAATCAGCCCCAGCATTTT; cdr3_aa: CSAGRTGATYSNQPQHF; d_call: TRBD1; v_call: TRBV20-1; j_call: TRBJ1-5; clone_size: few
cdr3_nt: TGCGCCAGCAGCCGGTGGGGCCCGGAGGGGACTGAAGCTTTCTTT; cdr3_aa: CASSRWGPEGTEAFF; d_call: -; v_call: TRBV4-1; j_call: TRBJ1-1; clone_size: -
cdr3_nt: TGTGCCAGCAGCTCACGGCGAAAAGAGACCCAGTACTTC; cdr3_aa: CASSSRRKETQYF; d_call: -; v_call: TRBV5-4; j_call: TRBJ2-5; clone_size: many
cdr3_nt: TGCGCCAGCAGCTTGGTCGGCGGAGGGGAGCCCCAGCATTTT; cdr3_aa: CASSLVGGGEPQHF; d_call: -; v_call: TRBV5-1; j_call: TRBJ1-5; clone_size: -
cdr3_nt: TGCAGTGCTAGCAACAGAAATAATTCACCCCTCCACTTT; cdr3_aa: CSASNRNNSPLHF; d_call: -; v_call: TRBV20-1; j_call: TRBJ1-6; clone_size: few